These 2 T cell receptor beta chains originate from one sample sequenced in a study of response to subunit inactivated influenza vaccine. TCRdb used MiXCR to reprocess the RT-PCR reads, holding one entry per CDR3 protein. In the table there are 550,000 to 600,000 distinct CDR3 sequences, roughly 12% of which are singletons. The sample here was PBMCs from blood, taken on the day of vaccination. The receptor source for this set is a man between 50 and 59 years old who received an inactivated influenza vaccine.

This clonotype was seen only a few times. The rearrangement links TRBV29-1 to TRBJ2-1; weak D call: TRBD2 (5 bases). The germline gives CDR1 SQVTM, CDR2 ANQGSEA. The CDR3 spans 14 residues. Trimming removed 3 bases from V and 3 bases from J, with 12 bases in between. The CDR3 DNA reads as TGCAGCGTTGATATCCAGCGGAACTACAATGAGCAGTTCTTC. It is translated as CSVDIQRNYNEQFF.

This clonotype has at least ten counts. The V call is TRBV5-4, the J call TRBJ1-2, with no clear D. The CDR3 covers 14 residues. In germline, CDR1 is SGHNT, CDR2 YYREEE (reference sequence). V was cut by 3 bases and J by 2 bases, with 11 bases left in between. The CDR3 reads CASSWEGLNYGYTF. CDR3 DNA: TGTGCCAGCAGCTGGGAAGGGCTGAACTATGGCTACACCTTC.